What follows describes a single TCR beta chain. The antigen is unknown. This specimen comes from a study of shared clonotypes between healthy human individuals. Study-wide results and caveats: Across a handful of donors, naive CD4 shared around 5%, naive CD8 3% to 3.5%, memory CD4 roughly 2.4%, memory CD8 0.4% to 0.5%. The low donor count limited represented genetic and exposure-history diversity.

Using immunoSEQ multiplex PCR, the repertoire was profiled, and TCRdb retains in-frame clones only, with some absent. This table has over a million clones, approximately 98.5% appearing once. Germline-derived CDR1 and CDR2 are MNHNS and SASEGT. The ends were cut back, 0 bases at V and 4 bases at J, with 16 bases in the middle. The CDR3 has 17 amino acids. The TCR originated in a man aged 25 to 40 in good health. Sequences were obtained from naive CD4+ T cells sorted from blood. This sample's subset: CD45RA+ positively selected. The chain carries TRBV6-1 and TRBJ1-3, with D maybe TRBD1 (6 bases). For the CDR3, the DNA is TGTGCCAGCAGTGAAGCGCCTGCAGGGGCTCCCGGAAACACCATATATTTT. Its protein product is CASSEAPAGAPGNTIYF.